Each of the 14 T cell receptor beta chains below was sequenced from the same sample in a study of blood T cell repertoires in COVID-19. Profiling relied on immunoSEQ multiplex PCR, and the TCRdb table lists in-frame clones only, not all of them. The sample has about 350,000 clones, roughly 90% seen once. The source material was peripheral blood. Source of these receptors: a man aged 30 to 45 with COVID-19, enrolled during active disease.

The chain joins TRBV14 to TRBJ1-2; 10 bases agree with TRBD1. The V gene end was trimmed by 8 bases and the J gene end by 2 bases; junction bases not matched to a gene: 2. The germline V gene encodes CDR1 SGHDN and CDR2 FVKESK. There are 13 residues in the CDR3. The CDR3 DNA reads as TGTGCCAGCCGGGGACAGGGGAACTATGGCTACACCTTC. Amino acids: CASRGQGNYGYTF.

This clone was observed once. The chain is built from TRBV30 and TRBJ1-5; 8 positions match TRBD1. The trim removed 4 bases at V and 4 bases at J, leaving 3 bases unmatched. From germline, CDR1 is GTSNPN and CDR2 SVGIG (reference sequence). The CDR3 is 13 residues long. Written as DNA, the CDR3 is TGTGCCTGGAACTACAGGGGGAATCAGCCCCAGCATTTT. Amino acid sequence: CAWNYRGNQPQHF.

V gene TRBV7-9 combines with J gene TRBJ1-1; D ambiguous. This CDR3 contains 11 residues. Trimming took 1 base from V and 8 from J, leaving 5 bases between them. Germline V gives CDR1 SEHNR, CDR2 FQNEAQ (reference sequence). DNA for the CDR3: TGTGCCAGCAGCTTAGTTGGCGAAGCTTTCTTT. Amino acids: CASSLVGEAFF.

The gene calls are TRBV7-2 and TRBJ2-5; D is possibly TRBD2 (5 bases). Germline CDR1 and CDR2: SGHTA and FQGNSA. V was clipped by 5 bases and J by 4 bases, with 14 bases between them. The CDR3 contains 14 residues. CDR3 coding DNA: TGTGCCAGCAGCCCCCCCGGGGTAATAGAGACCCAGTACTTC. Protein: CASSPPGVIETQYF.

The CDR3 loop reads CATSRPTHTDTQYF. The CDR3 DNA follows: TGTGCCACCTCGCGGCCGACCCACACAGATACGCAGTATTTT. The V and J genes are TRBV21-1 and TRBJ2-3; the table calls TRBD2, which could not be checked here. TRBV21-1 is a listed pseudogene. The length of the CDR3 is 14 residues.

For this clone: The sample carries other DNA sequences with the same CDR3. The chain combines TRBV19 with TRBJ1-5; possibly TRBD1 for D (6 bases). V was pared by 3 bases and J by 3 bases, with 9 bases between. The CDR3 consists of 14 residues. Germline V gene data show CDR1 as LNHDA and CDR2 as SQIVND (reference sequence). The CDR3 is CASSIRDTNQPQHF. In DNA form, the CDR3 reads TGTGCCAGTAGTATCCGGGACACCAATCAGCCCCAGCATTTT.

The genes are TRBV6-5 and TRBJ1-4; 9 bases are a match to TRBD1. V lost 2 bases, J lost 7 bases, and 8 bases stayed unmatched. CDR3 length: 16 amino acids. CDR1 is MNHEY and CDR2 is SVGAGI in the germline V gene. The DNA of the CDR3 is TGTGCCAGCAGTTACGGAGGACAGGGGCTTTTTGAAAAACTGTTTTTT. Translating gives CASSYGGQGLFEKLFF.

The genes are TRBV5-4 and TRBJ2-1; D call uncertain. Trimming pared 2 bases from V and 7 bases from J, leaving 16 bases between. The CDR3 loop spans 15 amino acids. The germline gives CDR1 SGHNT, CDR2 YYREEE (reference sequence). CDR3 sequence (DNA): TGTGCCAGCAGCTTTTTTTCATCTGCTACTAATGAGCAGTTCTTC. Protein: CASSFFSSATNEQFF. Drawing the rest from reference TRBV5-4 and TRBJ2-1, the complete variable domain is ETGVTQSPTHLIKTRGQQVTLRCSSQSGHNTVSWYQQALGQGPQFIFQYYREEENGRGNFPPRFSGLQFPNYSSELNVNALELDDSALYLCASSFFSSATNEQFFGPGTRLTVL.

V usage is TRBV5-1 and J usage is TRBJ2-7; maybe TRBD2 (5 bases). This CDR3 is 13 amino acids long. Trimming took 1 base from V and 7 from J, leaving 12 bases between them. Germline CDR1 is SGHRS and CDR2 is YFSETQ. CDR3 amino acids: CASSLFNGEEQYF. CDR3 in DNA: TGCGCCAGCAGCTTGTTCAACGGGGAAGAGCAGTACTTC.

This chain uses TRBV12-5 with TRBJ2-1; the match to TRBD1 covers 11 bases. Germline values: CDR1 LGHNT, CDR2 FRNRAP. The length of the CDR3 is 15 residues. V was pared by 6 bases and J by 6 bases, with 7 bases of the junction left unmatched. This CDR3 is CASGRSGTGGNEQFF. The CDR3 DNA reads as TGTGCTAGTGGAAGGTCCGGGACAGGGGGCAATGAGCAGTTCTTC.

The chain joins TRBV9 to TRBJ2-3; D might be TRBD1 (6 bases). The CDR3 has 17 amino acids. Germline V gene lookup returns CDR1 SGDLS and CDR2 YYNGEE. V was trimmed by 4 bases and J by 0 bases, leaving 18 bases between them. The CDR3: CASSPRGGQISTDTQYF. The CDR3 coding sequence is TGTGCCAGCAGCCCCAGGGGCGGACAGATTAGCACAGATACGCAGTATTTT.

This chain joins TRBV5-1 and TRBJ1-2; 8 bases align to TRBD1. Trimming removed 2 bases from V and 4 bases from J; junction bases left unmatched: 7. Germline CDR1 SGHRS, CDR2 YFSETQ. The CDR3 is made up of 15 amino acids. CDR3: CASSFQTGDSYGYTF. Written as DNA, the CDR3 is TGCGCCAGCAGCTTCCAGACAGGGGATTCCTATGGCTACACCTTC.

The CDR3 nucleotides read TGCGCCAGCAGCCACGGGACAGAGAACACCGGGGAGCTGTTTTTT. Residues: CASSHGTENTGELFF. The genes are TRBV4-3 and TRBJ2-2; 7 bases map to TRBD1. J lost 1 base, V lost 3 bases, and 2 bases had no gene match. Germline V gives CDR1 LGHNA, CDR2 YSLEER. CDR3 size: 15 residues.

This clone came up once. The genes are TRBV29-1 and TRBJ1-2; 11 bases map to TRBD1. Germline V CDR1 and CDR2: SQVTM, ANQGSEA. With V trimmed by 7 bases and J by 7 bases, 8 bases remained unmatched. The CDR3 is made up of 13 amino acids. This CDR3 is CSGPSGTGGGYTF. In nucleotides, the CDR3 is TGCAGCGGACCCTCTGGGACAGGGGGTGGCTACACCTTC.